The 28 T cell receptor beta chains listed next were all sequenced from one sample in a study of blood T cell repertoires in COVID-19. TCRdb's copy holds only in-frame clones and misses some; the assay was immunoSEQ multiplex PCR. Among 55,000 to 65,000 clones listed, around four fifths were seen once. Material for sequencing was peripheral blood. All receptors derive from a man aged 60 to 75 with COVID-19, enrolled during active disease.

The chain uses TRBV27 and TRBJ2-1, with 9 bases lining up with TRBD2. The V and J ends lost 7 bases and 4 bases, in that order; junction bases with no gene match: 5. The germline CDR1 and CDR2 sequences are MNHEY and SMNVEV (reference sequence). The CDR3 has 14 amino acids. The CDR3 here is CASMPSGIYNEQFF. The CDR3 nucleotides are TGTGCCAGCATGCCTAGCGGGATATACAATGAGCAGTTCTTC.

The chain couples TRBV7-9 to TRBJ2-2; D possibly corresponds to TRBD2 (5 bases). The germline CDR1 and CDR2 sequences are SEHNR and FQNEAQ (reference sequence). CDR3 length: 16 residues. The germline V and J ends were trimmed by 6 bases and 1 base, with 15 bases remaining between them. DNA of the CDR3: TGTGCCAGCAGTCTCAGCCGGGATATGAACACCGGGGAGCTGTTTTTT. Its translation is CASSLSRDMNTGELFF.

CDR3 region: CASSDGTSGGTSRDTQYF. CDR3 nucleotides: TGCGCCAGCAGTGACGGGACTAGCGGGGGGACCTCGCGGGATACGCAGTATTTT. The chain recombines TRBV5-1 with TRBJ2-3; 15 nucleotides line up with TRBD2. Germline CDR1 and CDR2: SGHRS and YFSETQ. CDR3 length equals 18 residues. Trimming took 5 bases from V and 6 from J; bases not matched to a gene: 13.

The gene calls are TRBV9 and TRBJ2-1; TRBD1 agrees at 7 bases. The V gene's germline CDR1 is SGDLS and CDR2 YYNGEE. The CDR3 extends over 17 amino acids. The V segment lost 0 bases and the J segment 7 bases; nucleotides outside the gene matches: 13. CDR3 in DNA: TGTGCCAGCAGCGTAGAGACAGGGAATTGGGGTGGGAATGAGCAGTTCTTC. Protein sequence: CASSVETGNWGGNEQFF.

The chain uses TRBV29-1 and TRBJ2-7, with 9 bases fitting TRBD2. The CDR3 is 15 amino acids. The V segment lost 4 bases and the J segment 3 bases; nucleotides outside the gene matches: 10. Germline-derived CDR1 and CDR2 are SQVTM and ANQGSEA. This CDR3 is CSVVATSGRYYEQYF. CDR3 nucleotides: TGCAGCGTTGTAGCGACTAGCGGAAGGTACTACGAGCAGTACTTC.

This chain joins TRBV2 and TRBJ2-7, with 12 bases aligning to TRBD2. The CDR3 has 15 residues. With 3 bases clipped from V and 4 bases from J, the junction kept 4 bases outside the gene matches. The germline CDR1 and CDR2 sequences are SNHLY and FYNNEI. The CDR3 DNA follows: TGTGCCAGCAGTGAGGCTAGCGGGGGGGTTTACGAGCAGTACTTC. It is translated as CASSEASGGVYEQYF.

The chain uses TRBV6-2 or TRBV6-3 and TRBJ2-2; possible D gene TRBD1, 6 bases. This CDR3 comprises 15 residues. Trimming took off 3 bases at V and 3 bases at J, with 11 bases between the two ends. From germline, CDR1 is MNHEY and CDR2 SVGEGT. CDR3 coding DNA: TGTGCCAGCAGTTATCTCCGGACAGACACCGGGGAGCTGTTTTTT. Its translation: CASSYLRTDTGELFF.

The rearrangement links TRBV7-9 to TRBJ1-2; perhaps TRBD1 as D (6 bases). V was shortened by 5 bases and J by 7 bases, with 20 bases between the two germline ends. The CDR3 totals 15 residues. Germline lookup yields CDR1 SEHNR and CDR2 FQNEAQ (reference sequence). The CDR3 DNA reads TGTGCCAGCAGCCTCGCGGGGGGGGGCTCTCCTGGCTACACCTTC. It encodes CASSLAGGGSPGYTF.

This chain joins TRBV10-3 and TRBJ1-4; no reliable D call. This CDR3 is 13 amino acids long. CDR1 and CDR2 (germline): ENHRY, SYGVKD. V dropped 3 bases and J dropped 13 bases, with 15 bases sitting between them. CDR3 region: CAISDLRQESLFF. DNA for the CDR3: TGTGCCATCAGTGACCTACGACAAGAATCACTGTTTTTT.

The J gene is TRBJ2-1, the V gene TRBV7-9; D is unresolved. The germline CDR1 and CDR2 sequences are SEHNR and FQNEAQ (reference sequence). The CDR3 runs to 12 residues. V gave up 5 bases and J gave up 10 bases, with 12 bases separating them. CDR3 sequence: CASSPTPGEQFF. The CDR3 region has the DNA TGTGCCAGCAGCCCTACACCCGGGGAGCAGTTCTTC. Looking up the rest from reference TRBV7-9 and TRBJ2-1 gives the full variable domain: DTGVSQNPRHKITKRGQNVTFRCDPISEHNRLYWYRQTLGQGPEFLTYFQNEAQLEKSRLLSDRFSAERPKGSFSTLEIQRTEQGDSAMYLCASSPTPGEQFFGPGTRLTVL.

This chain connects TRBV4-1 to TRBJ1-2; D uncertain. Trimming took off 1 base at V and 8 bases at J, with 8 bases between the two ends. The germline V gene has CDR1 MGHRA and CDR2 YSYEKL. CDR3 length: 12 amino acids. The DNA of the CDR3 is TGCGCCAGCAGCCAAGTTCCCGGGGGCTACACCTTC. This gives the protein CASSQVPGGYTF.

J is TRBJ1-5 and V is TRBV2, with D possibly matching TRBD1 (5 bases). The ends were cut back, 10 bases at V and 0 bases at J, with 13 bases in the middle. CDR3 length equals 14 residues. CDR1 SNHLY and CDR2 FYNNEI come from the germline V gene. The chain's CDR3 is CATRQIYSNQPQHF. DNA for the CDR3: TGTGCCACCAGACAGATTTATAGCAATCAGCCCCAGCATTTT.

The chain has TRBV2 and TRBJ1-1; D unclear. The germline CDR1 and CDR2 sequences are SNHLY and FYNNEI. V shed 3 bases and J shed 5 bases, with 7 bases lying between them. The CDR3 sequence is 12 residues long. CDR3 sequence reads: CASSEMRTEAFF. As DNA, the CDR3 is TGTGCCAGCAGTGAGATGAGAACTGAAGCTTTCTTT.

The chain joins TRBV30 to TRBJ2-7; a weak D match, TRBD1 (6 bases). This CDR3 region has 15 residues. Germline CDR1 is GTSNPN and CDR2 is SVGIG (reference sequence). Deletions cut 2 bases from V and 8 bases from J, with 22 bases between. CDR3 coding DNA: TGTGCCTGGAGTATCTCCGGGACACACACTACGAAGCAGTACTTC. Encoded protein: CAWSISGTHTTKQYF.

The CDR3 loop reads CASSQGSRFSSGNTGNSGNTIYF. CDR3 nucleotide sequence: TGTGCCAGCAGCCAAGGGTCCAGGTTTTCCTCTGGAAACACCGGGAACTCTGGAAACACCATATATTTT. The V gene is TRBV3-1 (or the pseudogene TRBV3-2), the J gene TRBJ1-3; D uncertain. Per the germline V gene, CDR1 is LGHDT and CDR2 is YNNKEL (reference sequence). Trimming took 1 base from V and 0 from J, leaving 31 bases between them. CDR3 length equals 23 residues.

This chain joins TRBV7-9 and TRBJ1-2; 12 nucleotides agree with TRBD1. The germline V gene has CDR1 SEHNR and CDR2 FQNEAQ (reference sequence). The CDR3 extends over 17 amino acids. The V and J ends lost 3 bases and 8 bases, in that order; junction bases with no gene match: 13. The CDR3 here is CASSFEIRDRGREGYTF. As DNA, the CDR3 is TGTGCCAGCAGCTTCGAGATCCGGGACAGGGGGCGCGAGGGCTACACCTTC.

The chain uses TRBV2 and TRBJ1-5; D is perhaps TRBD1 (5 bases). Trimming removed 7 bases at V and 6 bases at J, with 10 bases between. The CDR3 is 12 residues long. CDR1 and CDR2 from the germline V gene are SNHLY and FYNNEI. The CDR3 reads CASTNQGQPQHF. The CDR3 DNA reads as TGTGCCAGCACCAACCAGGGTCAGCCCCAGCATTTT.

This chain connects TRBV7-2 to TRBJ2-1; 9 positions agree with TRBD2. This CDR3 region has 14 residues. Per germline, CDR1 SGHTA and CDR2 FQGNSA. V shed 3 bases, J shed 7 bases, and the junction held 4 bases outside the gene matches. The CDR3 is CASSFAGGPNEQFF. CDR3 DNA: TGTGCCAGCAGCTTCGCGGGAGGGCCGAATGAGCAGTTCTTC.

This clone was detected a few times. The V gene is TRBV19, the J gene TRBJ1-2; 8 nucleotides line up with TRBD1. J gave up 6 bases and V 4 bases, and 7 bases lay outside the gene matches. This CDR3 is built from 14 residues. Per germline, CDR1 LNHDA and CDR2 SQIVND (reference sequence). CDR3 residues: CASSKGQEFDGYTF. The CDR3 region has the DNA TGTGCCAGTAGTAAGGGACAGGAGTTCGATGGCTACACCTTC.

The CDR3 spells CASEEPTDTQYF. CDR3 DNA sequence: TGTGCCAGCGAGGAGCCCACAGATACGCAGTATTTT. V usage is TRBV2 and J usage is TRBJ2-3; no clear D. This CDR3 is 12 amino acids long. Trimming removed 8 bases at V and 2 bases at J, with 8 bases between. CDR1 is SNHLY and CDR2 is FYNNEI in the germline V gene.

The V and J genes are TRBV12-3 or TRBV12-4 and TRBJ2-7, with 8 bases fitting TRBD1. There are 13 residues in the CDR3. V shed 6 bases, J shed 1 base, and the junction held 2 bases outside the gene matches. The CDR3 reads CASRRTGSYEQYF. DNA of the CDR3: TGTGCCAGCAGACGGACAGGGTCCTACGAGCAGTACTTC.

The chain's CDR3 is CASSLEAQAGELFF. Written as DNA, the CDR3 is TGTGCCAGCAGCTTGGAGGCCCAGGCCGGGGAGCTGTTTTTT. The chain combines TRBV5-4 with TRBJ2-2; D unresolved. The CDR3 has 14 residues. Germline V gene lookup returns CDR1 SGHNT and CDR2 YYREEE (reference sequence). V shed 0 bases and J shed 6 bases, with 9 bases lying between them.

The V gene is TRBV18, the J gene TRBJ2-5, with TRBD2 matching 8 bases. The CDR3 length is 15 residues. V lost 4 bases and J lost 3; bases outside the gene matches: 7. Germline CDR1 KGHSH, CDR2 LQKENI. The CDR3 DNA follows: TGTGCCAGCTCACTCGGACTAGCAGACAAAGAGACCCAGTACTTC. Its translation: CASSLGLADKETQYF. The full variable domain, in which reference TRBV18 and TRBJ2-5 provide the parts outside the CDR3, is NAGVMQNPRHLVRRRGQEARLRCSPMKGHSHVYWYRQLPEEGLKFMVYLQKENIIDESGMPKERFSAEFPKEGPSILRIQQVVRGDSAAYFCASSLGLADKETQYFGPGTRLLVL.

V and J are TRBV28 and TRBJ2-7; a weak D match, TRBD2 (5 bases). Trimming stripped 7 bases from V and 0 bases from J, with 16 bases between. Germline CDR1 MDHEN, CDR2 SYDVKM. The CDR3 consists of 15 residues. The CDR3 DNA is TGTGCCAGCAACCACCCCCCGGGAAGCTCCTACGAGCAGTACTTC. Translation: CASNHPPGSSYEQYF.

The rearrangement links TRBV19 to TRBJ1-5; D gene unclear. CDR3 length: 14 amino acids. The germline gives CDR1 LNHDA, CDR2 SQIVND (reference sequence). Deletions cut 3 bases from V and 4 bases from J, with 10 bases between. The CDR3 region is CASSMAQPNQPQHF. CDR3 DNA: TGTGCCAGTAGTATGGCACAGCCTAATCAGCCCCAGCATTTT. Looking up the rest from reference TRBV19 and TRBJ1-5 gives the full variable domain: DGGITQSPKYLFRKEGQNVTLSCEQNLNHDAMYWYRQDPGQGLRLIYYSQIVNDFQKGDIAEGYSVSREKKESFPLTVTSAQKNPTAFYLCASSMAQPNQPQHFGDGTRLSIL.

The V gene is TRBV11-2, the J gene TRBJ1-2; D unclear. The CDR3 extends over 13 amino acids. The germline V and J ends were trimmed by 4 bases and 5 bases, with 11 bases remaining between them. Germline-derived CDR1 and CDR2 are SGHAT and FQNNGV. The CDR3 protein is CASSSSAGYGYTF. The CDR3 region has the DNA TGTGCCAGCAGCTCGTCCGCGGGATATGGCTACACCTTC. Based on the CDR3 plus reference TRBV11-2 and TRBJ1-2, the full variable domain is EAGVAQSPRYKIIEKRQSVAFWCNPISGHATLYWYQQILGQGPKLLIQFQNNGVVDDSQLPKDRFSAERLKGVDSTLKIQPAKLEDSAVYLCASSSSAGYGYTFGSGTRLTVV.

CDR3 nucleotide sequence: TGTGCCAGCAGCCCACAGACCTTACGGGGCGGGGAGCTGTTTTTT. It codes for CASSPQTLRGGELFF. V and J are TRBV7-3 and TRBJ2-2; a possible D gene is TRBD2 (5 bases). The CDR3 loop spans 15 amino acids. The germline V gene encodes CDR1 SGHTA and CDR2 FQGTGA. The V end lost 5 bases, the J end lost 7 bases, and 17 bases lay between the germline ends.

The chain carries TRBV6-5 and TRBJ2-1, with a possible D match to TRBD1 (5 bases). V was clipped by 7 bases and J by 7 bases, with 17 bases between them. The CDR3 sequence is 14 residues long. The V gene's germline CDR1 is MNHEY and CDR2 SVGAGI. CDR3 DNA: TGTGCCAGCAAGACAGCGTCACGACTTAATGAGCAGTTCTTC. It yields the protein CASKTASRLNEQFF.